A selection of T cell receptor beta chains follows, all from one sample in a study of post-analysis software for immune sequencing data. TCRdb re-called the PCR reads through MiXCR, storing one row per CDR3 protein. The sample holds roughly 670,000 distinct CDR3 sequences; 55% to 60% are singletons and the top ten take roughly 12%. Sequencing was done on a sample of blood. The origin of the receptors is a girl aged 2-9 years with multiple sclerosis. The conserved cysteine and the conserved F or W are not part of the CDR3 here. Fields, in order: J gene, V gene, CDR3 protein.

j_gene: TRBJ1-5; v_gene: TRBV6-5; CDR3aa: ASSPSGTGLNQPQH
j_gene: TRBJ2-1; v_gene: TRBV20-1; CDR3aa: SARDPQGSYNEQF
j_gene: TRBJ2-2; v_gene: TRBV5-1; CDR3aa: ASIQDGSGGTGELF
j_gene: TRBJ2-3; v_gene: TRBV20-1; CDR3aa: SASPQGTDTQY
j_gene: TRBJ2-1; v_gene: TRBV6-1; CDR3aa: ASSGGLGLAGYNEQF
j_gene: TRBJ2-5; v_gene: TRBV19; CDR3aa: ASSMMETQY
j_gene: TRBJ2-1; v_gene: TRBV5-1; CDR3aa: ASSLAPGGDEQF
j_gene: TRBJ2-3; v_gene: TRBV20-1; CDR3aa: SAYTGGATDTQY
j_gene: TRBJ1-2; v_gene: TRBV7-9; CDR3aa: ASSSRQGSGGYT
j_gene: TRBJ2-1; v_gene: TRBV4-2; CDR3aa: ASSQDGRDSANGNEQF
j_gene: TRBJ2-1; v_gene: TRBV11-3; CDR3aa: ASSSGWFEQF
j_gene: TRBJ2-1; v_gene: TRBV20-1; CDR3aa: SAPGLAEGDGYNEQF
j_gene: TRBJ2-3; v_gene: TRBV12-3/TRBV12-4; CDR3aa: ASSLGEGRMTQY
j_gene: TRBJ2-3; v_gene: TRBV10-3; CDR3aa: AISFRQGAREDTQY